The 7 T cell receptor beta chains reported below all come from one sample, sequenced in a study of T cells expressing NK-cell markers. TCRdb reprocessed the 5' RACE reads and reports one entry per CDR3 protein, with no DNA. The specimen's table records about 150,000 distinct CDR3 sequences. The sequenced sample was blood T cells: a sorted CD56 or NKG2C T cell subset, CD4+ or CD8+ T cells, or bulk PBMC T cells (not recorded which). The receptors derive from a woman aged 45 to 65 in good health.

J is TRBJ2-1 and V is TRBV29-1; no DNA is available, so the TRBD2 call from TCRdb remains unchecked. The CDR3 contains 14 residues. Germline V gene sequence: CDR1 SQVTM, CDR2 ANQGSEA. CDR3 protein: CSVTGTSDLNEQFF.

V and J are TRBV19 and TRBJ2-7; TCRdb's assignment of TRBD1 cannot be checked, as there is no DNA. CDR1 is LNHDA, CDR2 SQIVND, per germline (reference sequence). The CDR3 is made up of 12 amino acids. The CDR3 loop reads CASSPGGYEQYF.

The chain employs TRBV12-5 and TRBJ2-1; lacking DNA, the TRBD1 call made by TCRdb goes unchecked. Germline loops: CDR1 LGHNT, CDR2 FRNRAP. This CDR3 has 14 amino acids. This CDR3 is CASGLDRGFDEQFF.

The chain has TRBV24-1 and TRBJ2-1; TCRdb names TRBD1, which stays unverified in the absence of DNA. This CDR3 is 13 amino acids long. Per the germline V gene, CDR1 is KGHDR and CDR2 is SFDVKD. CDR3 in amino acids: CATSPDGYNEQFF.

The rearrangement uses TRBV10-2 and TRBJ2-2; TCRdb returns TRBD1, unconfirmable since there is no DNA. The CDR3 extends over 15 amino acids. Germline assignment: CDR1 WSHSY and CDR2 SAAADI. The CDR3 spells CASSETGASTGELFF.

The chain employs TRBV12-3 or TRBV12-4 and TRBJ1-1; there is no DNA to check the TCRdb D call of TRBD1. The CDR3 totals 14 residues. The CDR3 loop is CASRRTGRNSEAFF.

This chain's CDR3 is CASSQDLKLEAFF. The chain has TRBV4-2 and TRBJ1-1. Germline V gene data show CDR1 as LGHNA and CDR2 as YNFKEQ. The CDR3 runs to 13 residues.